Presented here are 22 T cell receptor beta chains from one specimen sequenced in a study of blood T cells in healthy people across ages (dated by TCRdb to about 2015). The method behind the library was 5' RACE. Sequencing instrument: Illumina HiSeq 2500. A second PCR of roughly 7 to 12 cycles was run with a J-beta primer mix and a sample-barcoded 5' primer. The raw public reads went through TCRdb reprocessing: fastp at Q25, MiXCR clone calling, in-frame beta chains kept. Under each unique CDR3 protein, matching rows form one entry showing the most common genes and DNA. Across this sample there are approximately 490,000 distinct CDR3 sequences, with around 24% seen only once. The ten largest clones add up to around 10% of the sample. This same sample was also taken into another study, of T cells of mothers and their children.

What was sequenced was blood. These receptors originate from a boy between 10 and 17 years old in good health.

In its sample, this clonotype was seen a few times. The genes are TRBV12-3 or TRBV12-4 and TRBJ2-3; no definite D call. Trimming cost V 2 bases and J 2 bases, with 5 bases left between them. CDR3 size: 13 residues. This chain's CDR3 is CASSLRFTDTQYF. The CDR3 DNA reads TGTGCCAGCAGTTTAAGGTTCACAGATACGCAGTATTTT.

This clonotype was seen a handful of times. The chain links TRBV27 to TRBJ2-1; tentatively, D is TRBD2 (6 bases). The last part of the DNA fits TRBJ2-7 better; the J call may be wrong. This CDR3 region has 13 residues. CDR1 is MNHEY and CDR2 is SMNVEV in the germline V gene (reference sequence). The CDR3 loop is CASSLRESNEQYF. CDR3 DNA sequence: TGTGCCAGCAGCCTCCGGGAGAGCAACGAGCAGTACTTC.

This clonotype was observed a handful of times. CDR3 coding DNA: TGTGCCAGCAGTTACCTACCCGCAGCGGGGGGACAAGAGACCCAGTACTTC. Residues: CASSYLPAAGGQETQYF. The V and J genes are TRBV6-5 and TRBJ2-5; 9 bases map to TRBD2. Germline CDR1 is MNHEY and CDR2 is SVGAGI. The CDR3 has 17 residues. Trimming cost V 2 bases and J 2 bases; bases outside gene matches: 9.

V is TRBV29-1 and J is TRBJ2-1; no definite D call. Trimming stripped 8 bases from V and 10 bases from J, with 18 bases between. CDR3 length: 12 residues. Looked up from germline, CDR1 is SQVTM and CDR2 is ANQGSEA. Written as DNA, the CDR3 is TGCAGCTTTGGATGGGTAGGAGAAGAGCAGTTCTTC. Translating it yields CSFGWVGEEQFF.

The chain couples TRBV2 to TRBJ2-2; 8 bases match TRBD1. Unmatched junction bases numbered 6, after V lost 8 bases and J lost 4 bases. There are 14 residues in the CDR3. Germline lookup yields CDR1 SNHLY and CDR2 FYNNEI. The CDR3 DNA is TGTGCCAGCGGGGGTGGACAGGGCACCGGGGAGCTGTTTTTT. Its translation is CASGGGQGTGELFF.

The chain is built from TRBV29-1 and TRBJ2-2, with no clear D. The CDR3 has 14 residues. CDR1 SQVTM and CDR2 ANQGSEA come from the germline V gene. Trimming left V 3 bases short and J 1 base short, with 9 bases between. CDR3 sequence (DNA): TGCAGCGTTGATAGTGCGCAGAACACCGGGGAGCTGTTTTTT. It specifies CSVDSAQNTGELFF.

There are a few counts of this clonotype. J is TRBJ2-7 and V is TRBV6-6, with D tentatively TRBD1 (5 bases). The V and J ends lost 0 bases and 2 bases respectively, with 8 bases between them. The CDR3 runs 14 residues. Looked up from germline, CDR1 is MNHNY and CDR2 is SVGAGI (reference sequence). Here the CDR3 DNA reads TGTGCCAGCAGTTACTCTTGGGGCCCCTACGAGCAGTACTTC. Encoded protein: CASSYSWGPYEQYF.

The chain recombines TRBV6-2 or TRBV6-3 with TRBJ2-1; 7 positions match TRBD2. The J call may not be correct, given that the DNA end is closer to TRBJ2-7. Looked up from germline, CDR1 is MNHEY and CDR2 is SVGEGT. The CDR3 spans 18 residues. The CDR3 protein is CASSYSVLSLMGGYEQYF. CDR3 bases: TGTGCCAGCAGTTACTCGGTCCTGAGTTTGATGGGAGGGTACGAGCAGTACTTC.

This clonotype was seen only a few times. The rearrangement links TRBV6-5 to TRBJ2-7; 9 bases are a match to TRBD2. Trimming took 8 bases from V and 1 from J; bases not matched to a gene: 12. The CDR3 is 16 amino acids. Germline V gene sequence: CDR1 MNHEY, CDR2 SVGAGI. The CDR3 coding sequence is TGTGCCAGCGGAGAGCGGGGGGCCCTTTTATCCTACGAGCAGTACTTC. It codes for CASGERGALLSYEQYF.

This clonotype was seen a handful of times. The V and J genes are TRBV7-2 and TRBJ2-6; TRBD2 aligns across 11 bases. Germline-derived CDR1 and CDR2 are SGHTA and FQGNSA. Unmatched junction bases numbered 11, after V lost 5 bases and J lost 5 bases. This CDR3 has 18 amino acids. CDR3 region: CASSPGTSGLLRANVLTF. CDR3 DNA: TGTGCCAGCAGCCCCGGGACTAGCGGCCTATTACGGGCCAACGTCCTGACTTTC.

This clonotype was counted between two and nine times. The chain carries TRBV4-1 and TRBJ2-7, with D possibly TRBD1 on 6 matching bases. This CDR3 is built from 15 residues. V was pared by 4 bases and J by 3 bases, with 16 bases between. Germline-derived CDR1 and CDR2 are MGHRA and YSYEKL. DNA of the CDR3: TGCGCCAGCAGCCCCGGCACAGGGACATACTACGAGCAGTACTTC. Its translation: CASSPGTGTYYEQYF.

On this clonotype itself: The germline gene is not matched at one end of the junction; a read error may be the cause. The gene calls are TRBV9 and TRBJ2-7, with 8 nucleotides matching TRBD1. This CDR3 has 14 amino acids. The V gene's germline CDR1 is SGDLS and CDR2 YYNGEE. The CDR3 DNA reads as TGCGCCAGCAGCTCCCCGGACAGGGACAACGAGCAGTACTTC. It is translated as CASSSPDRDNEQYF.

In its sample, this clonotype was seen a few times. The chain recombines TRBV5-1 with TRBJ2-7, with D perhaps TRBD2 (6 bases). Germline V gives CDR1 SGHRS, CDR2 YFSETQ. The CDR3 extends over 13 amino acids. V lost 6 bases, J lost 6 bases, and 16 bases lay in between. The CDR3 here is CASNWGSEGEQYF. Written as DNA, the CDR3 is TGCGCCAGCAATTGGGGTTCGGAGGGCGAGCAGTACTTC. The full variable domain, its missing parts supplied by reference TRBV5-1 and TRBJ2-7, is KAGVTQTPRYLIKTRGQQVTLSCSPISGHRSVSWYQQTPGQGLQFLFEYFSETQRNKGNFPGRFSGRQFSNSRSEMNVSTLELGDSALYLCASNWGSEGEQYFGPGTRLTVT.

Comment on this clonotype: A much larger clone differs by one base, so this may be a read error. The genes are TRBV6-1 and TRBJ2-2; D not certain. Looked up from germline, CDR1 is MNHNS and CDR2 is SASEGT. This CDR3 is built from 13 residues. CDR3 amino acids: CTSSETEVGELFF. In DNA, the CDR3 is TGTACCAGCAGTGAAACTGAGGTCGGGGAGCTGTTTTTT.

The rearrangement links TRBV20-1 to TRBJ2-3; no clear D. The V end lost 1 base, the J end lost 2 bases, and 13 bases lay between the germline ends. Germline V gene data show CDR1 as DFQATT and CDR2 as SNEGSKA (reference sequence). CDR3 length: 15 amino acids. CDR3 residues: CSARVAQAITDTQYF. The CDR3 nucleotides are TGCAGTGCTAGAGTCGCGCAGGCAATCACAGATACGCAGTATTTT.

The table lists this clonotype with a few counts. For the CDR3, the DNA is TGCGCCAGCGGGAGACTAGCGGTCTCTGGGGCCAACGTCCTGACTTTC. Translated: CASGRLAVSGANVLTF. This chain joins TRBV5-1 and TRBJ2-6; 9 positions agree with TRBD2. CDR1 is SGHRS, CDR2 YFSETQ, per germline. This CDR3 has 16 amino acids. Germline trimming cut 7 bases from V and 0 bases from J; bases unmatched to any gene: 5.

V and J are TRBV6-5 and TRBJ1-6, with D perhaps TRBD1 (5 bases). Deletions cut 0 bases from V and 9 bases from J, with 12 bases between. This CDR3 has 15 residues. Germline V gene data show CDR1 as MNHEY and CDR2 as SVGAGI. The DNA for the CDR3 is TGTGCCAGCAGTTACTCGTCGCAGGGTGGTTCACCCCTCCACTTT. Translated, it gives CASSYSSQGGSPLHF.

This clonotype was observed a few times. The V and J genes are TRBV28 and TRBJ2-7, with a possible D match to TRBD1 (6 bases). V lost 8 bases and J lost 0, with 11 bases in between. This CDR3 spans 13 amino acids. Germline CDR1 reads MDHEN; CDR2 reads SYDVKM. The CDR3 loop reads CASRRQDSYEQYF. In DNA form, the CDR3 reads TGTGCCAGCCGCCGACAGGACTCCTACGAGCAGTACTTC.

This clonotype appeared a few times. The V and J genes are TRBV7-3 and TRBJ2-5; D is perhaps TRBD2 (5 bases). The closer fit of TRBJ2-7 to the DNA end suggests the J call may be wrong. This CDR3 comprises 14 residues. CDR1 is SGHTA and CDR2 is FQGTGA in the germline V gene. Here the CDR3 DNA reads TGTGCCAGCAGCTTAACTCGGGGAAACTCCGAGCAGTACTTC. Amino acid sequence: CASSLTRGNSEQYF.

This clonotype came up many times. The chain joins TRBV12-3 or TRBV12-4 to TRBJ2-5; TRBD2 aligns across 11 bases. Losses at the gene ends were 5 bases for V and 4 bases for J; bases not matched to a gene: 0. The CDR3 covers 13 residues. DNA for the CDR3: TGTGCCAGCAGTGGACTAGCGGGAGAGACCCAGTACTTC. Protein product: CASSGLAGETQYF.

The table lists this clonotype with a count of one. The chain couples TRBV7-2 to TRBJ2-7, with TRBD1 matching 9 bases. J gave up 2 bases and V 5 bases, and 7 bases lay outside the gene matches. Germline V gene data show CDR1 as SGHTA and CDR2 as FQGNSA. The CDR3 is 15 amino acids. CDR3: CASSLRTGEAYEQYF. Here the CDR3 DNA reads TGTGCCAGCAGCCTTAGGACAGGGGAGGCCTACGAGCAGTACTTC.

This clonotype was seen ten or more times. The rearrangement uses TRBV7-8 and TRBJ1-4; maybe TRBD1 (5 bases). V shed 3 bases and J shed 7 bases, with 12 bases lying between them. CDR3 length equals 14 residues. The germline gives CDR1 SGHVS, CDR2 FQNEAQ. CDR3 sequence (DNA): TGTGCCAGCAGCTTCCGGGGGGACGTTGAAAAACTGTTTTTT. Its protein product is CASSFRGDVEKLFF.